The 5 T cell receptor beta chains given below trace back to one sample, sequenced in a study of metastatic and nonmetastatic thyroid tumors. TCRdb re-called the PCR reads through MiXCR. The data show 15,000 to 20,000 clones, around 36% seen once. Thyroid surgery was preceded by no treatment in any patient. The specimen sequenced was tumor tissue. The origin of the receptors is a female donor with papillary thyroid cancer or a benign thyroid nodule (not recorded which). Some clones in this sample may be carry-over from other donors' samples.

V and J are TRBV7-8 and TRBJ2-7; 9 nucleotides align to TRBD2. Germline lookup yields CDR1 SGHVS and CDR2 FQNEAQ. V dropped 1 base and J dropped 3; count of bases not matched to a gene: 4. The CDR3 length is 15 residues. CDR3 in DNA: TGTGCCAGCAGCTTAGAGGCGGGGGGGCTCTACGAGCAGTACTTC. Protein sequence: CASSLEAGGLYEQYF.

The CDR3 spells CASSQAGGYSPLHF. CDR3 sequence (DNA): TGTGCCAGCAGCCAAGCCGGAGGCTATTCACCCCTCCACTTT. The J gene is TRBJ1-6, the V gene TRBV3-1; no definite D call. Per germline, CDR1 LGHDT and CDR2 YNNKEL (reference sequence). V shed 1 base and J shed 8 bases, with 9 bases lying between them. This CDR3 spans 14 amino acids.

The chain carries TRBV7-9 and TRBJ2-7; TRBD1 is a possible D gene (8 bases). Trimming removed 1 base at V and 5 bases at J, with 12 bases between. CDR1 is SEHNR and CDR2 is FQNEAQ in the germline V gene (reference sequence). The CDR3 runs 14 residues. The CDR3 bases are TGTGCCAGCAGCTTAGGACAGGGGAGGGACGAGCAGTACTTC. Protein: CASSLGQGRDEQYF. Filled out from reference TRBV7-9 and TRBJ2-7, the complete variable domain reads DTGVSQNPRHKITKRGQNVTFRCDPISEHNRLYWYRQTLGQGPEFLTYFQNEAQLEKSRLLSDRFSAERPKGSFSTLEIQRTEQGDSAMYLCASSLGQGRDEQYFGPGTRLTVT.

This clone was observed at least ten times. The chain has TRBV6-1 and TRBJ2-7, with D possibly TRBD1 on 7 matching bases. This CDR3 has 15 residues. From germline, CDR1 is MNHNS and CDR2 SASEGT. The V gene lost 8 bases and the J gene lost 1 base, with 18 bases spanning the gap. CDR3 sequence (DNA): TGTGCCAGCCGCCGGCGGGACAGCCTTTCCTACGAGCAGTACTTC. Translating gives CASRRRDSLSYEQYF.

In its sample, this clone is medium-sized. This chain links TRBV19 with TRBJ1-2; TRBD1 matches at 8 bases. Germline assignment: CDR1 LNHDA and CDR2 SQIVND (reference sequence). Unmatched junction bases numbered 9, after V lost 5 bases and J lost 4 bases. CDR3 length: 15 residues. The CDR3 nucleotides read TGTGCCAGTAGTCTCCGGCCCACAGGGGGCTATGGCTACACCTTC. Its protein product is CASSLRPTGGYGYTF.